One TCR beta chain is described in this entry. As yet, its antigen is unknown. Possible read error: a much larger clone is one base away. It is likely a read error, because the conserved phenylalanine at the end of the CDR3 is missing. Three nested ARM-PCR rounds with V-beta and C-beta primers built TCRB libraries. A C-beta primer primed TCRB cDNA from approximately 0.5 ug RNA. Unique molecular identifiers were not described for the libraries. From the multiplex PCR reads, TCRdb called clonotypes with MiXCR, one entry per CDR3 protein. Among 9,000 to 10,000 distinct CDR3 sequences listed, around 64% were seen once. The V and J ends lost 4 bases and 3 bases respectively, with 12 bases between them. CDR1 and CDR2 (germline): ENHRY, SYGVKD. The CDR3 covers 15 residues. The sample belongs to a study of tumor-infiltrating lymphocytes in glioblastoma multiforme. Study outcomes and limitations: The TCR and somatic mutation analysis included just one glioblastoma patient.

The sample taken for sequencing was brain tumor tissue. The V gene is TRBV10-3, the J gene TRBJ2-2; perhaps TRBD2 as D (5 bases). This TCR derives from a male donor with glioblastoma. CDR3 DNA: TGTGCCATCAGTGCCGGGATTGGCTACACCGGGGAGCTGTTTCTT. It codes for CAISAGIGYTGELFL.